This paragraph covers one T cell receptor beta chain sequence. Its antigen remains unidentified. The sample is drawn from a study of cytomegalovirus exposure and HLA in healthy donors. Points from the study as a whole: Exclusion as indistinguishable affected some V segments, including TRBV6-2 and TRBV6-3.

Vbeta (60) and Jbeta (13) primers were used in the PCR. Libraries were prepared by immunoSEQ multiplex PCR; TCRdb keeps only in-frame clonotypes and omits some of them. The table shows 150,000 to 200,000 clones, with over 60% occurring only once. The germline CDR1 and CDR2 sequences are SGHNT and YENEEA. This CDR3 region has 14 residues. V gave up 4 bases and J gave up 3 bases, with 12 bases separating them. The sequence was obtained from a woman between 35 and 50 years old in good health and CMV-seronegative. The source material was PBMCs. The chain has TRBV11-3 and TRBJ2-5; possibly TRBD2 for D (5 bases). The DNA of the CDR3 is TGTGCCAGCAGCTCCCGGGGAACCGAAGAGACCCAGTACTTC. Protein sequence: CASSSRGTEETQYF.